A single T cell receptor beta chain is shown here with its context. Its specificity is unknown. Use of 60 Vbeta and 13 Jbeta primers characterized the PCR. Method: immunoSEQ multiplex PCR; TCRdb's copy keeps in-frame clones and lacks some. The sample has tens of thousands of clones, approximately 72% seen once. The data are from a study of cytomegalovirus exposure and HLA in healthy donors. General observations from the study: When presence/absence was analysed, sequencing depth was taken to be roughly uniform across donors. A later analysis reported that several of the most significant clusters appeared to be linked to common viral pathogens, among them Epstein-Barr virus. The authors enumerated 164 TCR beta chains as linked to cytomegalovirus.

Trimming cost V 0 bases and J 1 base, with 10 bases left between them. This CDR3 contains 14 residues. Germline V gives CDR1 GTSNPN, CDR2 SVGIG (reference sequence). Sequencing was carried out using PBMCs. This rearrangement joins TRBV30 to TRBJ2-7; D gene unclear. The sequence was collected from a woman aged 25-40 years in good health and CMV-seronegative. DNA for the CDR3: TGTGCCTGGAGTGTACAACTACTTTCCTACGAGCAGTACGTC. The encoded protein is CAWSVQLLSYEQYV.